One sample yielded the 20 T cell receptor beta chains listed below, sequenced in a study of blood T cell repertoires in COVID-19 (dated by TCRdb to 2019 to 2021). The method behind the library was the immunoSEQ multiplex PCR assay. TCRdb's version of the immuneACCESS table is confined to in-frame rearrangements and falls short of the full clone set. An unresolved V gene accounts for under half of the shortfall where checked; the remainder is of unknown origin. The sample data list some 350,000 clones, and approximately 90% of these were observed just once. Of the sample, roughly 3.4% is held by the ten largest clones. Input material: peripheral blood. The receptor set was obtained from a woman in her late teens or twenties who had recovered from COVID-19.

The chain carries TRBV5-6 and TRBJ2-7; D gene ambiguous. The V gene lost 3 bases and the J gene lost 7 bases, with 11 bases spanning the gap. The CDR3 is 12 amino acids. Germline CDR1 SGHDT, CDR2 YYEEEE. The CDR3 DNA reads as TGTGCCAGCAGCTCCGTCGGTCTAGAGCAGTACGTC. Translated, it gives CASSSVGLEQYV.

DNA for the CDR3: TGTGCCAGCAGCTTTATGACTAGCGGGAGGGCAGATACGCAGTATTTT. Translation gives CASSFMTSGRADTQYF. The chain recombines TRBV11-2 with TRBJ2-3, with 14 bases fitting TRBD2. Germline V gene data show CDR1 as SGHAT and CDR2 as FQNNGV. V shed 3 bases and J 4 bases; nucleotides not matched to a gene: 3. This CDR3 is built from 16 residues.

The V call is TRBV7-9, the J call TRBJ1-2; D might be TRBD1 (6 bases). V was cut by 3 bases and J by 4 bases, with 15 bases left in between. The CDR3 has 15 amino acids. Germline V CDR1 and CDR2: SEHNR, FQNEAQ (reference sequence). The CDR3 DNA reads TGTGCCAGCAGCTTCTTCAACAGGGAAAGCTATGGCTACACCTTC. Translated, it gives CASSFFNRESYGYTF.

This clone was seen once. The CDR3 loop is CATSDKSGGADTQYF. The CDR3 DNA follows: TGTGCCACCAGTGATAAGTCTGGGGGGGCAGATACGCAGTATTTT. The gene calls are TRBV24-1 and TRBJ2-3, with 7 bases fitting TRBD2. Germline V lookup: CDR1 KGHDR, CDR2 SFDVKD. The CDR3 covers 15 residues. J gave up 4 bases and V 3 bases, and 6 bases lay outside the gene matches.

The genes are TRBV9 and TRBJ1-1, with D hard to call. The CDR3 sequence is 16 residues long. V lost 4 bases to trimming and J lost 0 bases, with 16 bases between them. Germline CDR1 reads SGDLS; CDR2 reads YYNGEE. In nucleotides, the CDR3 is TGTGCCAGCAGCCAAAACCCAACAGTAATGAACACTGAAGCTTTCTTT. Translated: CASSQNPTVMNTEAFF.

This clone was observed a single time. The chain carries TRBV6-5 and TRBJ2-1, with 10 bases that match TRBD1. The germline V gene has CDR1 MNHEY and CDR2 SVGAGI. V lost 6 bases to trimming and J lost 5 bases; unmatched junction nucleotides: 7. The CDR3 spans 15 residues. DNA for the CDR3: TGTGCCAGCAGCTTCCGGGACAGGGGCCACAATGAGCAGTTCTTC. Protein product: CASSFRDRGHNEQFF.

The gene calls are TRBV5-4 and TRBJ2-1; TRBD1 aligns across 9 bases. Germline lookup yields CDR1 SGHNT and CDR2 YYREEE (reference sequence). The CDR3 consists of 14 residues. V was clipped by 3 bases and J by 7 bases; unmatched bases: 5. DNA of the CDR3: TGTGCCAGCAGCTCAGGGACAGGGATGAATGAGCAGTTCTTC. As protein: CASSSGTGMNEQFF. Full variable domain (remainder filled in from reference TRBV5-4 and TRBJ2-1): ETGVTQSPTHLIKTRGQQVTLRCSSQSGHNTVSWYQQALGQGPQFIFQYYREEENGRGNFPPRFSGLQFPNYSSELNVNALELDDSALYLCASSSGTGMNEQFFGPGTRLTVL.

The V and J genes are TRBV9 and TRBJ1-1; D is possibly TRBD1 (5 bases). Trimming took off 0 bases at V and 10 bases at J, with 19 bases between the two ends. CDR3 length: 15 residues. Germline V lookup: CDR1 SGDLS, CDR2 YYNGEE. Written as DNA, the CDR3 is TGTGCCAGCAGCGTAGCCGGGGGTCCTCCTGGTGGAGCTTTCTTT. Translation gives CASSVAGGPPGGAFF.

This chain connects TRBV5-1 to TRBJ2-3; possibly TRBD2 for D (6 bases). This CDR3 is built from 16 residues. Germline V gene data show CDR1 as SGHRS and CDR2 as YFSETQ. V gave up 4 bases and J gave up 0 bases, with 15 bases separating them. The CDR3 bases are TGCGCCAGCAGCGGGTCGGGCGGGAAAAGCACAGATACGCAGTATTTT. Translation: CASSGSGGKSTDTQYF.

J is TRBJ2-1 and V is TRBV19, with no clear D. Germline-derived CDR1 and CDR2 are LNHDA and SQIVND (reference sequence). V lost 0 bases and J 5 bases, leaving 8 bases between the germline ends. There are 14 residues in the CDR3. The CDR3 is CASSIDRLDNEQFF. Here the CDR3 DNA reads TGTGCCAGTAGTATAGACAGGCTTGACAATGAGCAGTTCTTC.

CDR3 in DNA: TGTGCCAGCAGCACGGACAGGGGGGCCACCGGGGAGCTGTTTTTT. Translated: CASSTDRGATGELFF. V and J are TRBV13 and TRBJ2-2, with 10 bases aligning to TRBD1. The CDR3 has 15 residues. J lost 4 bases, V lost 5 bases, and 4 bases had no gene match. Germline CDR1 reads PRHDT; CDR2 reads FYEKMQ (reference sequence).

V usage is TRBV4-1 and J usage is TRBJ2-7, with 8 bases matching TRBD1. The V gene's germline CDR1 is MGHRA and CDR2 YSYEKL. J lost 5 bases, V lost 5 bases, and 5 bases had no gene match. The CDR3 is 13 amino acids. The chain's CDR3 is CASSSEQGDEQYV. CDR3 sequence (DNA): TGCGCCAGCAGCTCGGAACAGGGGGACGAGCAGTACGTC.

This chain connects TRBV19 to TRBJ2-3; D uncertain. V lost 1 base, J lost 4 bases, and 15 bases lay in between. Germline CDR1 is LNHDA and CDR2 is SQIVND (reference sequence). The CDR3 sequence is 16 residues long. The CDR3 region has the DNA TGTGCCAGTAGTATAGTTATGAGTTACGGTTCAGATACGCAGTATTTT. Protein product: CASSIVMSYGSDTQYF.

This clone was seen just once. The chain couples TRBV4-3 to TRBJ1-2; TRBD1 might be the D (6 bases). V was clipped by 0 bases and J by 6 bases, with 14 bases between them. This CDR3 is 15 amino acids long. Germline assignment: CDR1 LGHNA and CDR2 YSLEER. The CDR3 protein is CASSQERQGLDGYTF. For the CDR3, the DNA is TGCGCCAGCAGCCAAGAGCGGCAGGGGCTGGATGGCTACACCTTC.

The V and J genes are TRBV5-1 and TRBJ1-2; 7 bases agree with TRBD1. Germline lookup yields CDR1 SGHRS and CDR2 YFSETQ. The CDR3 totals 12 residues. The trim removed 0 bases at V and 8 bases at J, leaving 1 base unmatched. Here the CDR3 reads CASSLGDSGYTF. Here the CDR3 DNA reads TGCGCCAGCAGCTTGGGGGACAGCGGCTACACCTTC.

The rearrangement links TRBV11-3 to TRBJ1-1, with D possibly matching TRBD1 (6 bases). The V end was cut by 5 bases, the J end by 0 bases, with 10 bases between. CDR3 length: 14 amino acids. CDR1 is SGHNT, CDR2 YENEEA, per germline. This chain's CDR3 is CASSRTAVNTEAFF. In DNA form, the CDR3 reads TGTGCCAGCAGCAGGACAGCCGTGAACACTGAAGCTTTCTTT.

The CDR3 here is CASSIAGTSTDTQYF. As DNA, the CDR3 is TGTGCCAGTAGTATAGCGGGTACTAGCACAGATACGCAGTATTTT. V is TRBV19 and J is TRBJ2-3, with D uncertain. Germline lookup yields CDR1 LNHDA and CDR2 SQIVND (reference sequence). The CDR3 has 15 amino acids. Trimming stripped 1 base from V and 0 bases from J, with 8 bases between.

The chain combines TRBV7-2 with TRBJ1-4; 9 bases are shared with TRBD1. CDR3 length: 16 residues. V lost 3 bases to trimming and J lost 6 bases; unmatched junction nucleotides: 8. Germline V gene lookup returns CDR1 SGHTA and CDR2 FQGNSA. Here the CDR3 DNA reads TGTGCCAGCAGCTTCCTAACAGGGGGCCTAGATGAAAAACTGTTTTTT. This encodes CASSFLTGGLDEKLFF.

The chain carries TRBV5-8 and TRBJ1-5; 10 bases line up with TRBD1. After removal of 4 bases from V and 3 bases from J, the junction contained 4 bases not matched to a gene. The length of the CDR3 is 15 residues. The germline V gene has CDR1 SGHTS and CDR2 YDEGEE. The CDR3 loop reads CASSRGQGNNQPQHF. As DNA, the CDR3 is TGTGCCAGCAGCAGGGGACAGGGGAACAATCAGCCCCAGCATTTT.

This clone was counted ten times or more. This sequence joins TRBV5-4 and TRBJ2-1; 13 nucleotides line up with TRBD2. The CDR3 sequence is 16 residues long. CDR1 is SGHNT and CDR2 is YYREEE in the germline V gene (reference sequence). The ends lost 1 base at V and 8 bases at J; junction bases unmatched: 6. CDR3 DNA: TGTGCCAGCAGCTTGTCCGGACTAGCGGGAGTCCATGAGCAGTTCTTC. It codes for CASSLSGLAGVHEQFF. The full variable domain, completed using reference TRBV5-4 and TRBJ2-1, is ETGVTQSPTHLIKTRGQQVTLRCSSQSGHNTVSWYQQALGQGPQFIFQYYREEENGRGNFPPRFSGLQFPNYSSELNVNALELDDSALYLCASSLSGLAGVHEQFFGPGTRLTVL.